This is a list of T cell receptor beta chains from one sample in a study of cytomegalovirus exposure and HLA in healthy donors. The table came from immunoSEQ multiplex PCR; TCRdb's copy has only in-frame clones and leaves some out. The repertoire consists of tens of thousands of clones, with 76% occurring once and the leading ten covering 8% to 9%. Sample: PBMCs. The receptors were sampled from a woman aged 30 to 39 in good health and CMV-seropositive. CDR3s leave out the opening cysteine and the closing phenylalanine or tryptophan.

CDR3 protein	V gene	J gene
ASSPGGAAYEQY	TRBV5-1	.
ASSPARNQPQH	TRBV10-2	TRBJ1-5
ASSPREGGTYEQY	TRBV18	TRBJ2-7
ASSRTSNPSYEQY	TRBV27	TRBJ2-7
ASSFGEPSGANVLT	TRBV28	TRBJ2-6
ASSLRDFSEQY	TRBV14	TRBJ2-7
ASQQGNQPQH	TRBV28	TRBJ1-5
ASSIGGGEIEGYT	TRBV19	TRBJ1-2
ASNPGDARSSYEQY	TRBV28	TRBJ2-7
ASTPDRAF	TRBV6-1	TRBJ1-1
ASSSVNTEAF	TRBV6-5	TRBJ1-1
ASSSSSTSAGIQY	TRBV6-5	TRBJ2-4
ASSARGPEETQY	TRBV6-1	TRBJ2-5
ASSPTSGITDTQY	TRBV5-1	TRBJ2-3
ASTKRGRGSFAF	TRBV28	TRBJ1-1
ASYMGQGAQGFGELF	TRBV19	TRBJ2-2